This TCR beta chain was sequenced during a study of cytomegalovirus exposure and HLA in healthy donors. This PCR relied on a set of 60 Vbeta primers and 13 Jbeta primers. Sequenced by immunoSEQ multiplex PCR; TCRdb stores in-frame clones only, minus some. The sample holds around 30,000 clones, about 65% seen once. Study-wide results and limits: Many donors carried some public TCRs, although rarity characterized most TCR sequences. The authors listed 150 to 200 TCR beta chains as cytomegalovirus-associated. With further analysis later on, most CMV-associated TCR beta chains appeared HLA-restricted. One variant, a missense change in DCLRE1C, was linked in a later analysis to TCR beta V- and J-gene trimming.

The CDR3 loop spans 13 amino acids. Germline V gene lookup returns CDR1 KGHSH and CDR2 LQKENI. The V segment lost 7 bases and the J segment 2 bases; nucleotides outside the gene matches: 4. A note on this clone: Its matching antigen is unknown.

The rearrangement joins TRBV18 to TRBJ1-1; the match to TRBD1 covers 7 bases. Sequencing input: PBMCs. The source of this sequence is a man in his fifties in good health and CMV-seropositive. The CDR3 region is CASLGQLNTEAFF. CDR3 nucleotide sequence: TGTGCCAGCTTGGGACAGCTAAACACTGAAGCTTTCTTT.